This T cell receptor beta chain was recovered during a study of OX40 agonist ivuxolimab in advanced cancers. On the study more broadly: Patients in dose escalation had liver, melanoma, kidney or head and neck cancers. Study-level findings and limits: Expansion of clones was among the lowest in partial responders at 0.1-3.0 mg/kg. Relative to CD4+ cells, CD8+ T cells on average had more expanded clones.

J was trimmed by 4 bases and V by 4 bases; bases with no gene match: 6. This CDR3 has 15 amino acids. CDR1 is SGHRS, CDR2 YFSETQ, per germline. A remark on this clone: No antigen is known for it.

Repertoires were generated with immunoSEQ multiplex PCR, while TCRdb's copy carries only in-frame clones and drops some. The data hold approximately 70,000 clones, with roughly nine tenths observed a single time. The sample in question was CD4+ or CD8+ T cells sorted from blood, obtained in a trial of the OX40 agonist ivuxolimab. The sequence was obtained from an adult with an advanced solid tumor such as melanoma, head and neck, liver or kidney cancer. The V call is TRBV5-1, the J call TRBJ1-1; 11 nucleotides line up with TRBD1. The CDR3 protein is CASSLTGTGGTEAFF. CDR3 coding DNA: TGCGCCAGCAGCCTGACCGGGACAGGGGGCACTGAAGCTTTCTTT.